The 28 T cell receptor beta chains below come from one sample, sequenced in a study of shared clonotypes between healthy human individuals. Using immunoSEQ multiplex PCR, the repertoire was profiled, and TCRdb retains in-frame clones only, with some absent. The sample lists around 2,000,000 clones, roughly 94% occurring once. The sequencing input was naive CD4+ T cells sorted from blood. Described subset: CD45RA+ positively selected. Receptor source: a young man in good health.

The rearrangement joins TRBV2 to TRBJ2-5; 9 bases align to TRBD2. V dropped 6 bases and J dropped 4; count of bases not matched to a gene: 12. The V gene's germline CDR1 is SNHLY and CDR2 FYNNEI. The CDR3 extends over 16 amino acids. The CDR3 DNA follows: TGTGCCAGCAGCCCCGTGCTAGCGGGGAGGGGAGAGACCCAGTACTTC. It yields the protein CASSPVLAGRGETQYF.

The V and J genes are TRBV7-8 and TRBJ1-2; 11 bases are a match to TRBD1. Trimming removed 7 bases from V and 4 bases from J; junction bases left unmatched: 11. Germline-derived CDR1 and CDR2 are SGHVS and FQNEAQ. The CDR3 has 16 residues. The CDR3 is CASTTGLGQGGYGYTF. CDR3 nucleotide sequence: TGTGCCAGCACTACGGGTTTGGGACAGGGGGGCTATGGCTACACCTTC.

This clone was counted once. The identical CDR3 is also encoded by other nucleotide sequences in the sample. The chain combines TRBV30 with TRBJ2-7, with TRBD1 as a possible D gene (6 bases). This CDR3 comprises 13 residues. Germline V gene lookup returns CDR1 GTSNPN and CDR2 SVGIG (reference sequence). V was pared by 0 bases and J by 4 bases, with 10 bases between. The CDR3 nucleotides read TGTGCCTGGAGTGTACAGGGCCCTTACGAGCAGTACTTC. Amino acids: CAWSVQGPYEQYF.

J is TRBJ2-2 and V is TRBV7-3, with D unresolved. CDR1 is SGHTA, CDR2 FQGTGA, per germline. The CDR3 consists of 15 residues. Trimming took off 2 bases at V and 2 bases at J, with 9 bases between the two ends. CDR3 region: CASSLGSLNTGELFF. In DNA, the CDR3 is TGTGCCAGCAGCTTAGGGTCCCTTAACACCGGGGAGCTGTTTTTT.

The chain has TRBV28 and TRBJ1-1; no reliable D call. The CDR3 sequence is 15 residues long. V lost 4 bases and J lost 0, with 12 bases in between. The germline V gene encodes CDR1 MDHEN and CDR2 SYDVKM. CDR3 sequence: CASSSSTQMNTEAFF. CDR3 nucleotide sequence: TGTGCCAGCAGTTCGAGTACCCAAATGAACACTGAAGCTTTCTTT.

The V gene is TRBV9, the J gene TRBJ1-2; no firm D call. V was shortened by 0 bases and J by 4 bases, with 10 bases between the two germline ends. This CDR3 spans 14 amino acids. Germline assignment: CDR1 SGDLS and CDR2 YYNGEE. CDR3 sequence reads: CASSVEVGFYGYTF. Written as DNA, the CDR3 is TGTGCCAGCAGCGTAGAGGTGGGCTTCTATGGCTACACCTTC.

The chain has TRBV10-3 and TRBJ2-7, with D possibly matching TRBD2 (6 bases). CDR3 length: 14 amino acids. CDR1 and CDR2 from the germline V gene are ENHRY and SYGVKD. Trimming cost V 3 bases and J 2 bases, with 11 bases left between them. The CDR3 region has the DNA TGTGCCATCAGTGACCGGGACTCTACCTACGAGCAGTACTTC. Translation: CAISDRDSTYEQYF.

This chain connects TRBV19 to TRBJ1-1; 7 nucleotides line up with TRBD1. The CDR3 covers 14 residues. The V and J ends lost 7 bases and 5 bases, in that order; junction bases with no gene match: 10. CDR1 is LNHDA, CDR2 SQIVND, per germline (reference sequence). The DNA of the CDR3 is TGTGCCAGTACCGAACAGGGGACGGGGACTGAAGCTTTCTTT. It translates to CASTEQGTGTEAFF.

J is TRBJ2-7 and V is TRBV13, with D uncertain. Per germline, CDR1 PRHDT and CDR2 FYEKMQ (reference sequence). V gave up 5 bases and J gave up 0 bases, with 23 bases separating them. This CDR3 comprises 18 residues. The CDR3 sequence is CASSPTPFKISHSYEQYF. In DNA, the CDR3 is TGTGCCAGCAGCCCCACGCCCTTTAAGATCTCCCACTCCTACGAGCAGTACTTC. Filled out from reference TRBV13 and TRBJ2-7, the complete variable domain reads AAGVIQSPRHLIKEKRETATLKCYPIPRHDTVYWYQQGPGQDPQFLISFYEKMQSDKGSIPDRFSAQQFSDYHSELNMSSLELGDSALYFCASSPTPFKISHSYEQYFGPGTRLTVT.

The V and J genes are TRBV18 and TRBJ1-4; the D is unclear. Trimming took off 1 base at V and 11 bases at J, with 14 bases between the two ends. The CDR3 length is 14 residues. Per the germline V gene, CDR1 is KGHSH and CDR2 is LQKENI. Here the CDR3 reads CASSPQPPESKLFF. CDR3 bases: TGTGCCAGCTCACCACAACCACCCGAGTCCAAACTGTTTTTT.

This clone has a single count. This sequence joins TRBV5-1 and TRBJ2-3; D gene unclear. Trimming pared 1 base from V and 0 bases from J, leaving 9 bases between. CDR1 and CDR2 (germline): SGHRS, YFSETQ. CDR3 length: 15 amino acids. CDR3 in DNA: TGCGCCAGCAGCTTGAGTATGGGCAGCACAGATACGCAGTATTTT. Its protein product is CASSLSMGSTDTQYF.

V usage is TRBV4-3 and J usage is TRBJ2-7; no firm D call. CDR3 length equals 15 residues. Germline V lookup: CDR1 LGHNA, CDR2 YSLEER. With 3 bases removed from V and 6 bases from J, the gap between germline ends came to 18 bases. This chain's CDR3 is CASSQGLAGRAEQYF. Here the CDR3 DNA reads TGCGCCAGCAGCCAGGGCCTCGCTGGGCGCGCCGAGCAGTACTTC.

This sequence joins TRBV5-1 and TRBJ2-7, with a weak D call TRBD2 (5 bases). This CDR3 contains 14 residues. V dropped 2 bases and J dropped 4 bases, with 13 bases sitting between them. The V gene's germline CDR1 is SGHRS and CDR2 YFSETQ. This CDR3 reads CASSFASGNYEQYF. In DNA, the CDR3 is TGCGCCAGCAGCTTTGCCTCGGGGAATTACGAGCAGTACTTC.

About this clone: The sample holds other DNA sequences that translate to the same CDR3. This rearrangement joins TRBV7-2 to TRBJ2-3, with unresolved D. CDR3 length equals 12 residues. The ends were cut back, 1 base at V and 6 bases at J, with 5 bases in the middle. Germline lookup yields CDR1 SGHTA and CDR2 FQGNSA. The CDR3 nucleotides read TGTGCCAGCAGCTTAGACACGGATACGCAGTATTTT. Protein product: CASSLDTDTQYF.

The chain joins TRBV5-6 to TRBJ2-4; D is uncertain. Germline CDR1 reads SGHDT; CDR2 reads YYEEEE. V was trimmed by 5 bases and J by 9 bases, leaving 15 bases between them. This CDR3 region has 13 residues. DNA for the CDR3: TGTGCCAGCAGTTTGAGACCACCGAGCATTCAGTACTTC. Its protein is CASSLRPPSIQYF. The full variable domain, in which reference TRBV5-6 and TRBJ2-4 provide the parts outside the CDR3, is DAGVTQSPTHLIKTRGQQVTLRCSPKSGHDTVSWYQQALGQGPQFIFQYYEEEERQRGNFPDRFSGHQFPNYSSELNVNALLLGDSALYLCASSLRPPSIQYFGAGTRLSVL.

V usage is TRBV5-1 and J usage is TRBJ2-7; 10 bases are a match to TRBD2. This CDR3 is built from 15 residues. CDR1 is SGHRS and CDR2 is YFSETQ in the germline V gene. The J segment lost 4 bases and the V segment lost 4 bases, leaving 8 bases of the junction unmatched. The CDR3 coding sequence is TGCGCCAGCAGCCTGGGAGCGGGAGGGCGTTACGAGCAGTACTTC. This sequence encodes CASSLGAGGRYEQYF.

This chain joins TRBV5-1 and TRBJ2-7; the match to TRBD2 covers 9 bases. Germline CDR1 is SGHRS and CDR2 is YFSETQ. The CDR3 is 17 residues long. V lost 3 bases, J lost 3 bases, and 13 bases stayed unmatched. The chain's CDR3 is CASSSTMTSGTFYEQYF. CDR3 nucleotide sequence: TGCGCCAGCAGCTCAACAATGACTAGCGGAACCTTCTACGAGCAGTACTTC.

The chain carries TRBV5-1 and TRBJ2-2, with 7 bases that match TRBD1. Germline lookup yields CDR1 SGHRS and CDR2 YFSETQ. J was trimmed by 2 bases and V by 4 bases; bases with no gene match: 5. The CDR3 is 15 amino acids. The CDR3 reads CASSKGQLNTGELFF. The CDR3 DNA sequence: TGCGCCAGCAGCAAGGGACAGCTTAACACCGGGGAGCTGTTTTTT. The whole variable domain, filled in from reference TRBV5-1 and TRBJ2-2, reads KAGVTQTPRYLIKTRGQQVTLSCSPISGHRSVSWYQQTPGQGLQFLFEYFSETQRNKGNFPGRFSGRQFSNSRSEMNVSTLELGDSALYLCASSKGQLNTGELFFGEGSRLTVL.

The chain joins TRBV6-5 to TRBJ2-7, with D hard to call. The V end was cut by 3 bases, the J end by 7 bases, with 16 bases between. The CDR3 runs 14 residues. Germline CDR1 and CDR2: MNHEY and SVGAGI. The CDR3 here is CASSYRPLGSEQYF. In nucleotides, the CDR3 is TGTGCCAGCAGTTATCGCCCCTTGGGCAGTGAGCAGTACTTC.

The CDR3 region has the DNA TGTGCCAGCAGCTACCGGGACAGAGATTCACCCCTCCACTTT. Translating it yields CASSYRDRDSPLHF. The V and J genes are TRBV5-6 and TRBJ1-6; 7 bases fit TRBD1. Trimming cost V 3 bases and J 8 bases; bases outside gene matches: 5. There are 14 residues in the CDR3. Per the germline V gene, CDR1 is SGHDT and CDR2 is YYEEEE. Full variable domain (outside the CDR3, taken from reference TRBV5-6 and TRBJ1-6): DAGVTQSPTHLIKTRGQQVTLRCSPKSGHDTVSWYQQALGQGPQFIFQYYEEEERQRGNFPDRFSGHQFPNYSSELNVNALLLGDSALYLCASSYRDRDSPLHFGNGTRLTVT.

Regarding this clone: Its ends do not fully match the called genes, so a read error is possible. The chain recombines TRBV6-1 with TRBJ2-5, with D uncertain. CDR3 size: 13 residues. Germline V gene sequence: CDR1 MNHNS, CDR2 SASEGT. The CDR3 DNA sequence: TGTGCCAGCAGTGAAGTCGGTCCCGTTACTAAGCACTTC. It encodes CASSEVGPVTKHF.

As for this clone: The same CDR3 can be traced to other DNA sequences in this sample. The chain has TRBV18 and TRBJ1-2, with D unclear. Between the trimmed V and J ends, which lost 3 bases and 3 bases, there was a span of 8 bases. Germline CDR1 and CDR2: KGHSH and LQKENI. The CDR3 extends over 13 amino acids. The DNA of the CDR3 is TGTGCCAGCTCACCCGAGGGAGACTATGGCTACACCTTC. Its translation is CASSPEGDYGYTF.

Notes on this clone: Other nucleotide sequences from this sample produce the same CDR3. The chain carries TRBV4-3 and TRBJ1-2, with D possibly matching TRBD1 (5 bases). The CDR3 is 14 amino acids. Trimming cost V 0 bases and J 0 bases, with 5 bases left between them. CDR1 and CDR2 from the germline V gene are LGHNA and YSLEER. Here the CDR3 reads CASSQDRANYGYTF. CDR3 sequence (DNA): TGCGCCAGCAGCCAAGACAGGGCTAACTATGGCTACACCTTC.

The CDR3 region is CASSIVGTGVRSNQPQHF. The CDR3 DNA follows: TGTGCCAGTAGTATAGTTGGGACAGGGGTCCGTAGCAATCAGCCCCAGCATTTT. This chain joins TRBV19 and TRBJ1-5, with TRBD1 identical over 10 bases. The V gene end was trimmed by 1 base and the J gene end by 0 bases; junction bases not matched to a gene: 6. Per the germline V gene, CDR1 is LNHDA and CDR2 is SQIVND (reference sequence). The CDR3 covers 18 residues.

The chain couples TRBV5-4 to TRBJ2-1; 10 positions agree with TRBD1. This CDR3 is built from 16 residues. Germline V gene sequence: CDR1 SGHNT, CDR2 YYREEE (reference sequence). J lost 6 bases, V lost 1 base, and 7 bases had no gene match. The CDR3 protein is CASSLRQGALGNEQFF. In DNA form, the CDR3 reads TGTGCCAGCAGCTTGAGACAGGGGGCGCTTGGCAATGAGCAGTTCTTC.

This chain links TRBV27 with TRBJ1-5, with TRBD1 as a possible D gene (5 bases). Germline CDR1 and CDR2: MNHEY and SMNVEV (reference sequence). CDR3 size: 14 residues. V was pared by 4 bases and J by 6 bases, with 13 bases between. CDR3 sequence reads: CASSSQGRGQPQHF. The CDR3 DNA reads TGTGCCAGCAGTTCCCAGGGTAGAGGTCAGCCCCAGCATTTT.

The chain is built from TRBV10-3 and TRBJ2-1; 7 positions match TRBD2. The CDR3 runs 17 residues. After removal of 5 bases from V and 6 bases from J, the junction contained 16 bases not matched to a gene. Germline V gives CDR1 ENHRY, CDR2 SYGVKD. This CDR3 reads CAISSGVAGILGNEQFF. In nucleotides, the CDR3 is TGTGCCATCAGTTCCGGGGTAGCGGGTATACTCGGCAATGAGCAGTTCTTC.

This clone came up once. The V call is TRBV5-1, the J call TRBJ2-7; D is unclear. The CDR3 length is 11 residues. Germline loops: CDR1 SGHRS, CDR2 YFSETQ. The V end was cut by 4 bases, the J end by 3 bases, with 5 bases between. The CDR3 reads CASSIYYEQYF. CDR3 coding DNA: TGCGCCAGCAGCATCTACTACGAGCAGTACTTC.